This T cell receptor (beta chain) appears in the sequencing data of a study of cytomegalovirus exposure and HLA in healthy donors. Donors came from a validation cohort of approximately 110 subjects, distinct from the first 666-subject cohort. Overall study results and limits: Researchers catalogued about 150 TCR beta chains as cytomegalovirus-associated. The finding came from a later analysis; first-cohort TCR clusters tended to co-occur in the 110 or so validation repertoires.

Using immunoSEQ multiplex PCR, the repertoire was profiled, and TCRdb retains in-frame clones only, with some absent. The table records over 85,000 clones, approximately 95% of them present only once. This clone was detected only once. What it binds is unknown. The clonotype originates from a woman in her 30s in good health and CMV-seropositive. Sequenced material: PBMCs.

CDR3 loop: CASSQEIQAWDTEAFF. DNA for the CDR3: TGCGCCAGCAGCCAAGAGATTCAGGCCTGGGACACTGAAGCTTTCTTT. The V gene is TRBV4-3, the J gene TRBJ1-1; no clear D gene. The CDR3 is made up of 16 amino acids. Germline V gives CDR1 LGHNA, CDR2 YSLEER. V was shortened by 0 bases and J by 3 bases, with 14 bases between the two germline ends.